This T cell receptor beta chain was observed in a study of human T cells and chemical hapten exposure. Overall study context: Per-sample TCR yields varied mainly from small pooled library volume differences. Notes on the study in general: TCRs above 1 in 1000 frequency did not change with DPC sensitization.

The study's library attached unique molecular identifiers to single cDNA molecules. TCRdb reprocessed the reads with MiXCR, giving one entry per CDR3 protein. The sample holds about 120,000 distinct CDR3 sequences, less than 10% seen once. The V end was cut by 0 bases, the J end by 0 bases, with 8 bases between. The CDR3 is 15 amino acids. Germline values: CDR1 SGHTA, CDR2 FQGTGA. Unfractionated whole blood was the source of the extracted total RNA. This clonotype came up many times. The antigen is unknown. V is TRBV7-3 and J is TRBJ1-1; D unresolved. This sequence originates from a human donor in good health. Some clones in this sample may be carry-over from other donors' samples. The source material was whole blood. CDR3 in DNA: TGTGCCAGCAGCTTAACTCTGATTATGAACACTGAAGCTTTCTTT. As protein: CASSLTLIMNTEAFF. Full variable domain (missing parts from reference TRBV7-3 and TRBJ1-1): GAGVSQTPSNKVTEKGKYVELRCDPISGHTALYWYRQSLGQGPEFLIYFQGTGAADDSGLPNDRFFAVRPEGSVSTLKIQRTERGDSAVYLCASSLTLIMNTEAFFGQGTRLTVV.